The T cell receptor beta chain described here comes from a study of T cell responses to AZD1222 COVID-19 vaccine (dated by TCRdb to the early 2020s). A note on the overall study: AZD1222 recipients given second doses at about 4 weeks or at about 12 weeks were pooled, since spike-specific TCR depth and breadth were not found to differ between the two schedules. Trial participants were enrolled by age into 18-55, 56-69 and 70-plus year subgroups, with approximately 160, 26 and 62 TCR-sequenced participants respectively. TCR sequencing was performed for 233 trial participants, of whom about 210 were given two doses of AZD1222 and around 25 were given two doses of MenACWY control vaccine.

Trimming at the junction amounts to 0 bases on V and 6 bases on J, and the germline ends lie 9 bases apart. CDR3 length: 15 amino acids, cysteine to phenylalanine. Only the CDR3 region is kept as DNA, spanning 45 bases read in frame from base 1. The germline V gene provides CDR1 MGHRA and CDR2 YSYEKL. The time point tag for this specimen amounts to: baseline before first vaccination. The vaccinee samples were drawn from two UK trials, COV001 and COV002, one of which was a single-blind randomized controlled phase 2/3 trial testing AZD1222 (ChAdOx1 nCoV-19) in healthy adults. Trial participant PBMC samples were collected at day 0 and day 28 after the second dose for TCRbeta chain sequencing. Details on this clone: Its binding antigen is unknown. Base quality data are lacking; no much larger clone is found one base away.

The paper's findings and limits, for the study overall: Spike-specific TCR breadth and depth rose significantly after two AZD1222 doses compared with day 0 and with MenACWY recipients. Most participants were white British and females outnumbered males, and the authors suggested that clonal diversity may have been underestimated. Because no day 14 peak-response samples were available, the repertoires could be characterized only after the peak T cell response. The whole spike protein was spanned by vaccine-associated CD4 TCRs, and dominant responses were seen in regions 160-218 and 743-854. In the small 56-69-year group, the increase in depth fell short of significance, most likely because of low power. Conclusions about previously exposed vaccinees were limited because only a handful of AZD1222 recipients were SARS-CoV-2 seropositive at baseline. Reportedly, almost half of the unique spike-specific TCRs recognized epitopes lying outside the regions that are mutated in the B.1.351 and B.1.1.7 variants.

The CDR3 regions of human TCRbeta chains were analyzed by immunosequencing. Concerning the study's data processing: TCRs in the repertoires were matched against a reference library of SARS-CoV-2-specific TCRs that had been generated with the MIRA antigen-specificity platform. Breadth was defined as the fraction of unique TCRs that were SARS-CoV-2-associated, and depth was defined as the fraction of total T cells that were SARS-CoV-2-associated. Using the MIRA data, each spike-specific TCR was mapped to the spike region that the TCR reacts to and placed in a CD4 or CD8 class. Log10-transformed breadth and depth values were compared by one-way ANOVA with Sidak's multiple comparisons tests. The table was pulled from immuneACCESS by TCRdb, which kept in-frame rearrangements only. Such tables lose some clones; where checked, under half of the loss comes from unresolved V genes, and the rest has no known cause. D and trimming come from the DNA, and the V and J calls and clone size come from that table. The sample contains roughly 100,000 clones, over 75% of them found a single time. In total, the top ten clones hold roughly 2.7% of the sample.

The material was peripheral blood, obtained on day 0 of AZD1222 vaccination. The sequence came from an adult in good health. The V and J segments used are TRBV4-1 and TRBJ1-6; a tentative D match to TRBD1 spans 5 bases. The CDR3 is CASSQDRTRNSPLHF. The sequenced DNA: TGCGCCAGCAGCCAAGACAGGACACGTAATTCACCCCTCCACTTT.